A single sample gave rise to the 9 T cell receptor beta chains below, sequenced in a study of T cell changes during pregnancy in multiple sclerosis. Repertoires were generated with immunoSEQ multiplex PCR, while TCRdb's copy carries only in-frame clones and drops some. The table records approximately 89,000 clones, just under 95% of them present only once. Sequenced here: peripheral blood, sampled in the third trimester of pregnancy. The receptors were gathered from a female donor with multiple sclerosis, enrolled in a pregnancy study.

This clone was seen a single time. The genes are TRBV5-1 and TRBJ1-2; TRBD1 is a possible D gene (6 bases). Germline V gene lookup returns CDR1 SGHRS and CDR2 YFSETQ. V lost 4 bases to trimming and J lost 0 bases, with 16 bases between them. The CDR3 sequence is 16 residues long. DNA for the CDR3: TGCGCCAGCAGCCTAGGTTGGACAGTGCCTAACTATGGCTACACCTTC. It is translated as CASSLGWTVPNYGYTF.

The chain couples TRBV27 to TRBJ2-7, with 12 positions matching TRBD2. The germline gives CDR1 MNHEY, CDR2 SMNVEV (reference sequence). The trim removed 4 bases at V and 6 bases at J, leaving 4 bases unmatched. The CDR3 spans 14 residues. The CDR3 spells CASSWTSGNFEQYF. The DNA of the CDR3 is TGTGCCAGCAGTTGGACTAGCGGGAACTTCGAGCAGTACTTC.

This clone was observed a single time. The chain joins TRBV11-2 to TRBJ1-2; D gene uncertain. The length of the CDR3 is 17 residues. Germline loops: CDR1 SGHAT, CDR2 FQNNGV. The V end was cut by 0 bases, the J end by 2 bases, with 16 bases between. CDR3 amino acids: CASSLDGEIYANYGYTF. The CDR3 DNA sequence: TGTGCCAGCAGCTTAGATGGTGAGATCTATGCGAACTATGGCTACACCTTC.

This clone appeared a single time. This sequence joins TRBV2 and TRBJ2-5; possible D gene TRBD2, 5 bases. Germline CDR1 and CDR2: SNHLY and FYNNEI. V gave up 11 bases and J gave up 2 bases, with 15 bases separating them. This CDR3 contains 13 residues. The CDR3 is CARTGRGQETQYF. The CDR3 nucleotides are TGTGCCCGGACGGGTAGAGGGCAAGAGACCCAGTACTTC.

As regards this clone: At one boundary the junction diverges from the germline segment, which might be a read error. The chain links TRBV28 to TRBJ2-1; the match to TRBD2 covers 16 bases. This CDR3 spans 14 amino acids. Per germline, CDR1 MDHEN and CDR2 SYDVKM. This chain's CDR3 is CASTWGLAGGGEVF. DNA for the CDR3: TGTGCCAGCACCTGGGGACTAGCGGGAGGGGGGGAGGTCTTC.

V is TRBV7-9 and J is TRBJ2-7; maybe TRBD2 (5 bases). V was pared by 4 bases and J by 1 base, with 11 bases between. This CDR3 has 14 residues. Germline loops: CDR1 SEHNR, CDR2 FQNEAQ (reference sequence). The DNA of the CDR3 is TGTGCCAGCAGCTCCGGACTTGATTCCTACGAGCAGTACTTC. Its protein is CASSSGLDSYEQYF.

The CDR3 reads CASSDSREGGNEQFF. As DNA, the CDR3 is TGTGCCAGCAGTGACTCGCGGGAGGGGGGCAATGAGCAGTTCTTC. V usage is TRBV6-4 and J usage is TRBJ2-1; 9 bases line up with TRBD2. Trimming cost V 0 bases and J 6 bases; bases outside gene matches: 3. This CDR3 spans 15 amino acids. The germline V gene encodes CDR1 MRHNA and CDR2 SNTAGT.

The V call is TRBV6-5, the J call TRBJ1-1, with D possibly TRBD1 on 5 matching bases. CDR1 is MNHEY and CDR2 is SVGAGI in the germline V gene. This CDR3 spans 14 amino acids. Trimming shortened V by 2 bases and J by 5 bases, and 12 bases separated the two germline ends. CDR3 in amino acids: CASSYRGRGTEAFF. DNA for the CDR3: TGTGCCAGCAGTTACAGGGGAAGGGGTACTGAAGCTTTCTTT.

This clone has more than one count but fewer than ten. The chain joins TRBV6-1 to TRBJ1-2, with D possibly matching TRBD1 (6 bases). CDR3 length: 15 amino acids. V was trimmed by 0 bases and J by 2 bases, leaving 10 bases between them. Germline CDR1 MNHNS, CDR2 SASEGT. The DNA for the CDR3 is TGTGCCAGCAGTGAAGCGGGGGGGGCGAACTATGGCTACACCTTC. Translation: CASSEAGGANYGYTF.